This T cell receptor beta chain appears in the sequencing data of a study of T cells in Graves' hyperthyroidism and ophthalmopathy. What was amplified from RNA transcripts were TCR beta CDR3 regions. TCR CDR3 underwent first-round RT-PCR with the HTBI primer set. A single record per CDR3 protein comes from TCRdb applying MiXCR to the multiplex PCR reads. The sample contains 200,000 to 300,000 distinct CDR3 sequences, around 24% of which appear only once. The sample holds many counts of this clonotype. Its antigen is unknown. Germline CDR1 reads DFQATT; CDR2 reads SNEGSKA (reference sequence). The CDR3 contains 14 residues. V lost 6 bases, J lost 3 bases, and 10 bases stayed unmatched. Study results and limitations: Median prediction lead before ophthalmopathy onset was about 6.7 months with the model.

The sample comprised blood. V and J are TRBV20-1 and TRBJ2-7, with 8 bases aligning to TRBD1. This receptor was identified in a woman aged 40 to 50 with Graves' ophthalmopathy. The DNA of the CDR3 is TGCAGTGCAACCACAGGGGGATCTATCTACGAGCAGTACTTC. Residues: CSATTGGSIYEQYF.